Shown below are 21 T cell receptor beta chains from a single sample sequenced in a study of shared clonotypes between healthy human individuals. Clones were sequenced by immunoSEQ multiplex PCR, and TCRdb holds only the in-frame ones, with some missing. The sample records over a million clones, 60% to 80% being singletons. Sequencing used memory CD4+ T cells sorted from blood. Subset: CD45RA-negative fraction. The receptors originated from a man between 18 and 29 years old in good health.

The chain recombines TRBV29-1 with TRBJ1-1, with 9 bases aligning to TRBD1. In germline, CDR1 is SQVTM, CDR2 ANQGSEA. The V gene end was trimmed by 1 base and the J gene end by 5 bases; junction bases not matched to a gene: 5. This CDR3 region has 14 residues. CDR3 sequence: CSVEVGTGLTEAFF. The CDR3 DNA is TGCAGCGTTGAAGTCGGGACAGGGCTGACTGAAGCTTTCTTT.

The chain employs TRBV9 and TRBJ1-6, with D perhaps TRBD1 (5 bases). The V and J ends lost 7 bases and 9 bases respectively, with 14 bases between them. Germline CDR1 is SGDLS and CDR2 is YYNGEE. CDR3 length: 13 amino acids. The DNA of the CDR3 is TGTGCCAGCTCCCAGGGAGTTGGTTCACCCCTCCACTTT. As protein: CASSQGVGSPLHF.

CDR3 loop: CASSRMAGGNTGELFF. CDR3 in DNA: TGCGCCAGCAGCCGGATGGCGGGGGGGAACACCGGGGAGCTGTTTTTT. The chain recombines TRBV5-1 with TRBJ2-2; 8 bases agree with TRBD2. J lost 1 base, V lost 4 bases, and 6 bases had no gene match. The CDR3 is 16 amino acids. CDR1 is SGHRS and CDR2 is YFSETQ in the germline V gene.

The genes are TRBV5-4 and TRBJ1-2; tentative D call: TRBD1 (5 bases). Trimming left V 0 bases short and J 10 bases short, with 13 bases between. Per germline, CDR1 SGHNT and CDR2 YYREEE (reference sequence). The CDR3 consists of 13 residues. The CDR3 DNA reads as TGTGCCAGCAGCTTGGTTTCAGGGACCTACTACACCTTC. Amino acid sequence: CASSLVSGTYYTF.

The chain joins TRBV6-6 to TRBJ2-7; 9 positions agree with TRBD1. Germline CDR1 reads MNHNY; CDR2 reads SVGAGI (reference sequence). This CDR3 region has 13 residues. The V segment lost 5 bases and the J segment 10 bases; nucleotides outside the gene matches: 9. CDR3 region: CASSMGQGTKQYF. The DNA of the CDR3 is TGTGCCAGCAGTATGGGACAGGGCACGAAACAGTACTTC.

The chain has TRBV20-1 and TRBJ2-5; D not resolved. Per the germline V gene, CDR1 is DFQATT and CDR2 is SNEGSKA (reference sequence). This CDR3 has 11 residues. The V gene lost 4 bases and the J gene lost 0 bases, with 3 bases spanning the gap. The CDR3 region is CSANYQETQYF. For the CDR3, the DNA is TGCAGTGCTAACTACCAAGAGACCCAGTACTTC.

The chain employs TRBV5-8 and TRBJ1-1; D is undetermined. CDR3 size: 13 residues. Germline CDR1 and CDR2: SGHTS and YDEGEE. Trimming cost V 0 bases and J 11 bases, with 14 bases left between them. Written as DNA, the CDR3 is TGTGCCAGCAGCTTGGCCGTCGGCACTAGGGCTTTCTTT. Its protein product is CASSLAVGTRAFF.

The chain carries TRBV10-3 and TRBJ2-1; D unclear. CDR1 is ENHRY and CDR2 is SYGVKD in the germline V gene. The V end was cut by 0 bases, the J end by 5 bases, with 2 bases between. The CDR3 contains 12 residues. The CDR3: CAISESHNEQFF. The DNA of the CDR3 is TGTGCCATCAGTGAGTCCCACAATGAGCAGTTCTTC.

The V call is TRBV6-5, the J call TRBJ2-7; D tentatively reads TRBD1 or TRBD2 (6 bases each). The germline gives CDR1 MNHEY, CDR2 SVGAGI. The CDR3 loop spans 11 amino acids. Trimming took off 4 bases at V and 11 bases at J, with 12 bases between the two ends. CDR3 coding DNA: TGTGCCAGCAGTTCTCACAGGGAGGAGTACTTC. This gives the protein CASSSHREEYF.

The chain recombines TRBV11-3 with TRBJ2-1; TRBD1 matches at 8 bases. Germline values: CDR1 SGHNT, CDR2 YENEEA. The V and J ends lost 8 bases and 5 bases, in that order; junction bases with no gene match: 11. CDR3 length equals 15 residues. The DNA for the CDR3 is TGTGCCAGCGCCTCCCGTGGGACAGGAGACAATGAGCAGTTCTTC. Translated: CASASRGTGDNEQFF. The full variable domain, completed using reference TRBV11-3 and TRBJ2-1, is EAGVVQSPRYKIIEKKQPVAFWCNPISGHNTLYWYLQNLGQGPELLIRYENEEAVDDSQLPKDRFSAERLKGVDSTLKIQPAELGDSAVYLCASASRGTGDNEQFFGPGTRLTVL.

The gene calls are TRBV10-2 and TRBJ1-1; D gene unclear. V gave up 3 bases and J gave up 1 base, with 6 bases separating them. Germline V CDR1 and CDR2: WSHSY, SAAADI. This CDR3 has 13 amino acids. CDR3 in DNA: TGCGCCAGCAGTGACCAGTGGAACACTGAAGCTTTCTTT. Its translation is CASSDQWNTEAFF.

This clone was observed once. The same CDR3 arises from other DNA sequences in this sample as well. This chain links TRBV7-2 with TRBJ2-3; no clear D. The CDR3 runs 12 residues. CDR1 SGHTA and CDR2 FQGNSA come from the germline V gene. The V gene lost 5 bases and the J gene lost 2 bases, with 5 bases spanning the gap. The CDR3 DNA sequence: TGTGCCAGCAGCCTAATCACAGATACGCAGTATTTT. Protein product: CASSLITDTQYF.

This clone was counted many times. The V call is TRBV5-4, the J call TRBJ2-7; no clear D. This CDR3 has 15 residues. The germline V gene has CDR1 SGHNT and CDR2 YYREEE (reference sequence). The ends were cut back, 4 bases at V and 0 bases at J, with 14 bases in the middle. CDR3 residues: CASSRGTFGSYEQYF. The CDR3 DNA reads TGTGCCAGCAGCCGCGGCACTTTTGGCTCCTACGAGCAGTACTTC.

DNA for the CDR3: TGTGCCTGGACCGGGACAGGGGGAAGCTATGGCTACACCTTC. This translates into CAWTGTGGSYGYTF. The V and J genes are TRBV30 and TRBJ1-2; 11 bases align to TRBD1. From germline, CDR1 is GTSNPN and CDR2 SVGIG (reference sequence). CDR3 length: 14 residues. Trimming cost V 4 bases and J 4 bases; bases outside gene matches: 5.

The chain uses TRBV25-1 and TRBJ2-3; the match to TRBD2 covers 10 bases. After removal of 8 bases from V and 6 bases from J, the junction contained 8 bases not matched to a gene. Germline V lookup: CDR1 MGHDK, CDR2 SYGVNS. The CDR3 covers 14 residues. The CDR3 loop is CASRWASGSDTQYF. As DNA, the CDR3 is TGTGCCAGCCGCTGGGCTAGCGGGAGTGATACGCAGTATTTT. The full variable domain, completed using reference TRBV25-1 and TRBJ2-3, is EADIYQTPRYLVIGTGKKITLECSQTMGHDKMYWYQQDPGMELHLIHYSYGVNSTEKGDLSSESTVSRIRTEHFPLTLESARPSHTSQYLCASRWASGSDTQYFGPGTRLTVL.

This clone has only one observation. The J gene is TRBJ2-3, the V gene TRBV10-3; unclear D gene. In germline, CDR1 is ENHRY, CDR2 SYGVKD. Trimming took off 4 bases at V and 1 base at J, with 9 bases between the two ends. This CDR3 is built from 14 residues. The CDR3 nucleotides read TGTGCCATCAGTGTCGGTACAGGCACAGATACGCAGTATTTT. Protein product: CAISVGTGTDTQYF.

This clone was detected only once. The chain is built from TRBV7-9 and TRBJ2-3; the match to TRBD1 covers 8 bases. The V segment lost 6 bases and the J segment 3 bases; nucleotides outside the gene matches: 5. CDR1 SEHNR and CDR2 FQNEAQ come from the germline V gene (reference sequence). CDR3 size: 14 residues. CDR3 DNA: TGTGCCAGCAGTTGGGACAGGATGACAGATACGCAGTATTTT. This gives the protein CASSWDRMTDTQYF.

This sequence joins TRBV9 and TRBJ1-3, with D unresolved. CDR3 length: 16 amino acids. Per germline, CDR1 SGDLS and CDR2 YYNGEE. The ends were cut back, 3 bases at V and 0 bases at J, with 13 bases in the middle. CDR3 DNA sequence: TGTGCCAGCAGCGAGGGCACAAAGGGCTCTGGAAACACCATATATTTT. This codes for CASSEGTKGSGNTIYF.

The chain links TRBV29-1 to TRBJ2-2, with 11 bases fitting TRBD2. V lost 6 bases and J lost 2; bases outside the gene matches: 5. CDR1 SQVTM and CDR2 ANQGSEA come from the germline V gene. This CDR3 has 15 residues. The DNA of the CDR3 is TGCAGCGTGGCCGGGACTAGCGGTAACACCGGGGAGCTGTTTTTT. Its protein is CSVAGTSGNTGELFF.

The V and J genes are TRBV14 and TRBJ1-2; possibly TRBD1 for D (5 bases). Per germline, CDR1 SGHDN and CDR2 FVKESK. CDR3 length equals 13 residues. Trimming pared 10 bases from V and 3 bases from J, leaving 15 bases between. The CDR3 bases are TGTGCCACCCCAGGGCTGGAGGACTATGGCTACACCTTC. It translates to CATPGLEDYGYTF.

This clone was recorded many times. The DNA of the CDR3 is TGTGCCAGCTCATATATGTCAGGGGTCGAGCAGTACTTC. Encoded protein: CASSYMSGVEQYF. This chain links TRBV18 with TRBJ2-7; D may be TRBD1 (6 bases). Germline-derived CDR1 and CDR2 are KGHSH and LQKENI. V was clipped by 5 bases and J by 6 bases, with 14 bases between them. This CDR3 has 13 amino acids.